A selection of T cell receptor beta chains follows, all from one sample in a study of blood T cell repertoires in COVID-19. Clones were sequenced by immunoSEQ multiplex PCR, and TCRdb holds only the in-frame ones, with some missing. The sample consists of around 67,000 clones, roughly 82% of them appearing once. What was sequenced was peripheral blood. The receptors derive from a man aged 80 or over with active COVID-19. Both conserved end residues are part of each CDR3. Each record gives: V gene, D gene, J gene, clone size, CDR3 protein, CDR3 DNA. The D gene is left open where the match is weak. Where a row states a size, it is once, few, many or the class of an expanded clone; other rows omit it.

TRBV24-1,TRBD1,TRBJ1-2,few,CATSEPSAGQGYGYTF,TGTGCCACCAGTGAGCCAAGCGCGGGACAGGGCTATGGCTACACCTTC
TRBV28,TRBD2,TRBJ2-1,.,CASSLWTSGASYNEQFF,TGTGCCAGCAGTTTATGGACTAGCGGGGCCTCCTACAATGAGCAGTTCTTC
TRBV4-3,.,TRBJ1-2,.,CASSQDREDYYGYTF,TGCGCCAGCAGCCAAGATCGCGAAGACTACTATGGCTACACCTTC
TRBV10-2,.,TRBJ2-7,.,CASREGWQGSYEQYF,TGCGCCAGCAGGGAGGGATGGCAGGGCTCCTACGAGCAGTACTTC
TRBV6-2/TRBV6-3,TRBD2,TRBJ2-1,.,CASSYSNLRLALSNEQFF,TGTGCCAGCAGTTACTCGAATCTTAGACTAGCCTTATCAAATGAGCAGTTCTTC
TRBV7-3,.,TRBJ2-3,.,CASSPQTGSDTQYF,TGTGCCAGCAGCCCCCAAACAGGGTCGGATACGCAGTATTTT
TRBV6-6,TRBD2,TRBJ2-3,.,CASSFETSGKTDTQYF,TGTGCCAGCAGTTTTGAGACTAGCGGGAAGACAGATACGCAGTATTTT
TRBV6-6,.,TRBJ1-2,.,CASSPSPGGSYGYTF,TGTGCCAGCAGTCCCTCTCCCGGCGGCTCCTATGGCTACACCTTC
TRBV5-1,.,TRBJ1-2,.,CASSLGGANYGYTF,TGCGCCAGCAGCTTGGGTGGGGCAAACTATGGCTACACCTTC
TRBV28,.,TRBJ1-5,.,CASSRSLAGQPQHF,TGTGCCAGCAGTCGCAGCTTAGCTGGGCAGCCCCAGCATTTT
TRBV6-5,TRBD1,TRBJ1-2,.,CASPPGQGKGYTF,TGTGCCAGTCCTCCGGGACAGGGTAAAGGCTACACCTTC
TRBV5-1,TRBD1,TRBJ2-7,.,CASRKTGERAYEQYF,TGCGCCAGCAGAAAGACAGGGGAGCGAGCCTACGAGCAGTACTTC
TRBV4-1,.,TRBJ1-3,.,CASSQERGLGIYF,TGCGCCAGCAGCCAAGAACGCGGGTTGGGCATATATTTT
TRBV7-6,.,TRBJ2-2,.,CASSPSGTGTGELFF,TGTGCCAGCAGCCCTTCCGGTACGGGGACCGGGGAGCTGTTTTTT
TRBV7-2,.,TRBJ1-6,.,CASSFPNEKGAPLHF,TGTGCCAGCAGCTTCCCTAATGAAAAGGGAGCACCCCTCCACTTT
TRBV27,.,TRBJ1-6,.,CASSSGVGVYNSPLHF,TGTGCCAGCAGTTCAGGAGTAGGGGTCTATAATTCACCCCTCCACTTT
TRBV3-1/TRBV3-2,.,TRBJ1-1,.,CASSPSAGGAEAFF,TGTGCCAGCAGCCCCTCGGCGGGGGGAGCTGAAGCTTTCTTT
TRBV9,TRBD1,TRBJ2-5,.,CASSVSPTGEETQYF,TGTGCCAGCAGCGTTTCCCCGACAGGGGAAGAGACCCAGTACTTC
TRBV5-8,TRBD1,TRBJ1-1,.,CASSRARGRTEAFF,TGTGCCAGCAGCCGGGCCAGGGGGCGGACTGAAGCTTTCTTT
TRBV7-2,.,TRBJ2-7,.,CASSQTSFGEQYF,TGTGCCAGCAGCCAGACTAGTTTCGGCGAGCAGTACTTC
TRBV10-3,TRBD2,TRBJ2-7,.,CAITASGRSSYEQYF,TGTGCCATCACGGCTAGCGGGAGGAGCTCCTACGAGCAGTACTTC
TRBV7-2,.,TRBJ1-6,.,CASRGGAGSYNSPLHF,TGTGCCAGCAGGGGGGGGGCAGGGTCCTATAATTCACCCCTCCACTTT
TRBV18,.,TRBJ2-3,.,CASSPTPTSMADTQYF,TGTGCCAGCTCACCAACGCCGACTAGTATGGCAGATACGCAGTATTTT
TRBV9,.,TRBJ1-2,.,CASSVAGGRVGGYTF,TGTGCCAGCAGCGTAGCAGGAGGAAGAGTGGGTGGCTACACCTTC
TRBV27,.,TRBJ1-2,few,CASSFGRGVYGYTF,TGTGCCAGCAGTTTCGGGCGGGGGGTTTATGGCTACACCTTC
TRBV5-4,TRBD1,TRBJ2-7,.,CASSQGARGEQYF,TGTGCCAGCAGCCAGGGGGCGAGGGGCGAGCAGTACTTC
TRBV6-2/TRBV6-3,TRBD1,TRBJ1-1,.,CASSPNLGTGPEKTEAFF,TGTGCCAGCAGTCCCAATCTCGGGACAGGGCCTGAAAAGACTGAAGCTTTCTTT
TRBV19,TRBD1,TRBJ2-1,.,CASSRTGFREQFF,TGTGCCAGTAGTCGGACAGGGTTTAGAGAGCAGTTCTTC
TRBV27,TRBD1,TRBJ1-4,few,CASSATGQGSEKLFF,TGTGCCAGCAGTGCCACGGGACAGGGGTCTGAAAAACTGTTTTTT
TRBV3-1/TRBV3-2,.,TRBJ2-2,.,CASSFPNTGELFF,TGTGCCAGTTCCTTTCCGAACACCGGGGAGCTGTTTTTT
TRBV19,TRBD2,TRBJ2-7,.,CATSGTSVHEQYF,TGTGCCACCTCGGGGACTAGCGTGCACGAGCAGTACTTC
TRBV14,TRBD1,TRBJ1-1,.,CASSTLRQGASEAFF,TGTGCCAGCAGCACCCTTCGACAGGGCGCTTCTGAAGCTTTCTTT
TRBV5-1,TRBD1,TRBJ2-7,.,CASSGDSYYEQYF,TGCGCCAGCAGTGGGGACAGTTACTACGAGCAGTACTTC
TRBV3-1/TRBV3-2,.,TRBJ2-7,.,CASSQGGGALVYEQYF,TGTGCCAGCAGCCAAGGTGGGGGGGCTCTGGTTTACGAGCAGTACTTC
TRBV19,TRBD1,TRBJ2-7,few,CASSRQGQGSSYEQYF,TGTGCCAGTAGCCGTCAGGGACAGGGGAGCTCCTACGAGCAGTACTTC
TRBV27,TRBD2,TRBJ2-6,.,CASSLSLGGRNSGANVLTF,TGTGCCAGCAGTTTAAGTTTAGGCGGGAGGAACTCTGGGGCCAACGTCCTGACTTTC
TRBV25-1,.,TRBJ1-3,.,CASSPSGNTIYF,TGTGCCAGCAGTCCAAGCGGAAACACCATATATTTT
TRBV7-9,TRBD2,TRBJ2-3,few,CASGSSGAGDTQYF,TGTGCCAGCGGATCTAGCGGGGCGGGAGATACGCAGTATTTT
TRBV4-1,.,TRBJ1-2,.,CASSQDRLGLYGYTF,TGCGCCAGCAGCCAGGACCGCCTGGGGCTCTATGGCTACACCTTC
TRBV3-1/TRBV3-2,.,TRBJ2-5,.,CASSQYLVETQYF,TGTGCCAGCAGCCAATATTTAGTAGAGACCCAGTACTTC
TRBV9,TRBD2,TRBJ2-5,.,CASSVEWEGSGTQYF,TGTGCCAGCAGCGTAGAATGGGAGGGGTCGGGGACCCAGTACTTC
TRBV6-1,.,TRBJ1-5,.,CASSELGGQPQHF,TGTGCCAGCAGTGAACTGGGGGGGCAGCCCCAGCATTTT
TRBV27,TRBD1,TRBJ2-1,.,CASSSDRGPYNEQFF,TGTGCCAGCAGCTCAGACAGGGGTCCTTACAATGAGCAGTTCTTC
TRBV6-1,.,TRBJ2-7,.,CASSEPGGSSYEQYF,TGTGCCAGCAGTGAACCTGGAGGGAGCTCCTACGAGCAGTACTTC
TRBV28,TRBD1,TRBJ1-1,.,CASSLLDRVGNTEAFF,TGTGCCAGCAGTTTATTGGACAGGGTGGGGAACACTGAAGCTTTCTTT
TRBV5-1,.,TRBJ2-2,.,CASSFSVANTGELFF,TGCGCCAGCAGCTTTAGCGTGGCGAACACCGGGGAGCTGTTTTTT
TRBV7-6,.,TRBJ2-1,once,CASSSPYRRNEQFF,TGTGCCAGCAGCTCACCCTACAGGCGCAATGAGCAGTTCTTC
TRBV25-1,TRBD1,TRBJ2-3,.,CASSAHRGSTDTQYF,TGTGCCAGCAGTGCTCACAGGGGCAGCACAGATACGCAGTATTTT
TRBV7-9,TRBD2,TRBJ2-1,.,CASSPGGGGHEQFF,TGTGCCAGCAGCCCCGGCGGGGGAGGACATGAGCAGTTCTTC
TRBV5-1,TRBD2,TRBJ2-3,.,CASSHGLVGGTDTQYF,TGCGCCAGCAGCCATGGACTAGTAGGGGGCACAGATACGCAGTATTTT
TRBV6-2/TRBV6-3,TRBD2,TRBJ2-2,few,CASSPGLVGLLFF,TGTGCCAGCAGCCCTGGACTAGTCGGTTTGCTGTTTTTT
TRBV6-2/TRBV6-3,.,TRBJ2-7,.,CASSLASYEQYF,TGTGCCAGCAGTTTGGCTTCCTACGAGCAGTACTTC
TRBV18,.,TRBJ2-2,.,CATRSSTGELFF,TGTGCCACAAGGAGTAGCACCGGGGAGCTGTTTTTT
TRBV19,TRBD1,TRBJ1-6,.,CASSIGTGGGSFNSPLHF,TGTGCCAGTAGTATAGGCACAGGGGGCGGAAGTTTTAATTCACCCCTCCACTTT
TRBV28,TRBD2,TRBJ2-1,.,CASGRGGPYNEQFF,TGTGCCAGCGGACGGGGGGGTCCCTACAATGAGCAGTTCTTC